This entry is about one T cell receptor (beta chain). What antigen it recognizes has not been identified. Per-base qualities were not stored, and no clone one base away is much larger. RNA from unsorted whole blood was extracted with TRIzol reagent, and germline DNA was obtained with the DNeasy Blood & Tissue kit. At the time of sampling, the patients were treatment-naive and had chronic HBV infection. Before surgery, approximately 3.8 milliliters of peripheral blood were collected into K2EDTA tubes. The sample is drawn from a study of tumor-infiltrating lymphocytes in primary liver carcinoma (dated by TCRdb to 2016 to 2017). Regarding the study in general: Roughly five patients with histopathologically diagnosed primary liver carcinoma underwent surgical resection in China between 2015 and 2016. Of the five patients, three men and two women aged 30 to 69 years, four had hepatocellular carcinoma and one had combined HCC and intrahepatic cholangiocarcinoma. Tumors of the five patients were stage T1-T3 N0M0 with maximum diameters of roughly 4.2 to 10 cm. Roughly 3.5 to 8 million productive TCRbeta reads were obtained per sample, and no significant difference in read depth was found between tissue types. For each liver tumor, the study sampled five regions along with adjacent normal tissue and blood, and applied TCRbeta repertoire sequencing, expression microarrays and whole-exome sequencing. A total of 35 or so specimens from 5 patients underwent TCRbeta repertoire sequencing, comprising about 25 tumor regions, 5 adjacent noncancerous liver tissues and 5 peripheral blood samples. Repertoires from technical replicates were highly reproducible, with mean shared-clone rates roughly 0.9 and correlation coefficients above 0.95.

CDR1 and CDR2 are read off the germline V gene as MNHEY and SVGEGT. The CDR3 has 16 amino acids, counting the end cysteine and phenylalanine. Here the CDR3 DNA is all that survives: 48 bases in frame from base 1. At the junction V is shortened by 5 bases and J by 2 bases; bases outside the gene matches: 4. Starting from 500 to 650 ng total RNA, TCRbeta-specific cDNA was produced by reverse transcription with a constant-region primer and ProtoScript II reverse transcriptase. Three nested multiplex PCR rounds, following a slightly modified ARM-PCR procedure, were used to build the TCRbeta libraries. Each of the first two PCR rounds ran for nine to ten cycles and used multiplex TRBV1-TRBV30 forward primers together with a Cbeta reverse primer. A final 25-cycle PCR with Deep VentR polymerase added sample barcodes and Illumina adapters. Before sequencing, amplicons of 200-500 bp were gel-purified using a QIAquick gel extraction kit. The TCRbeta amplicons were sequenced with 250-bp paired-end reads on an Illumina HiSeq 2500. Concerning the study's data processing: To recover full CDR3 sequences, reads were quality-trimmed using Trimmomatic v0.33 and paired reads were then merged using FLASH v1.2.11. MiGEC v1.2.1b assigned V, D and J germline segments to the rearranged TCRbeta sequences. Clonotype statistics and Shannon-Wiener diversity indices were computed with VDJtools v1.0.0. To reduce sampling bias, subsequent analyses other than the diversity analysis used only the 250 most abundant clonotypes in each sample. TCRdb reworked the public reads: Q25 trimming with fastp, MiXCR clone assembly, productive beta chains retained. Here each entry gathers all rows of one CDR3 protein and keeps the most common genes and DNA. TCRdb's processing, not the study's, gives the V and J calls here. The sample table lists approximately 330,000 distinct CDR3 sequences, less than 75% of them with a count of one. The ten largest clonotypes hold about 6.1% of the sample.

The investigation overall reported the following: Repertoire overlap was found to be higher between tumor regions (mean around 35%) than between tumor-adjacent (roughly 17%) or tumor-blood (around 15%) pairs, consistent with antigen-driven expansion. Because sequencing covered only the TCR beta chain and unpaired alpha chains were not captured, true repertoire diversity is likely underestimated. Because the samples were bulk and unsorted, CD4+ and CD8+ T cell repertoires could not be compared. With just four or five patients in the study, the authors point out that the findings should be validated in a larger study. Compared with blood, tumors had a significantly larger share of the repertoire taken up by the top 250 clones (p = 0.039).

This sequence was found in a man aged 35 to 55 with primary liver carcinoma and hepatitis B virus infection. Here the chain combines TRBV6-2 or TRBV6-3 and TRBJ2-7, with 15 bases matching TRBD2. The sequenced sample consisted of peripheral blood. The sequenced DNA: TGTGCCAGCAGTCAAGGACTAGCGGGAGGGGCCTACGAGCAGTACTTC. This is translated as CASSQGLAGGAYEQYF.